These 4 T cell receptor beta chains share one sample of origin, sequenced in a study of T cells after yellow fever vaccination. TCRdb re-analysed the 5' RACE reads in MiXCR, keeping a single row per CDR3 protein. The profile shows a few hundred thousand distinct CDR3 sequences, over 15% of them singletons. The sequencing used PBMCs, collected 15 days after the yellow fever booster vaccination. The receptors come from a man aged 30 to 45 who received the YFV17D yellow fever vaccine.

There are a few counts of this clonotype. CDR3 in DNA: TGTGCCAGCAGCCCCCTTCTGGCTGCGGCTTACGAGCAGTACTTC. It specifies CASSPLLAAAYEQYF. The chain uses TRBV7-6 and TRBJ2-7; no firm D call. CDR3 length: 15 amino acids. The germline V gene encodes CDR1 SGHVS and CDR2 FNYEAQ. V was clipped by 5 bases and J by 4 bases, with 18 bases between them.

This clonotype was seen a handful of times. This rearrangement joins TRBV15 to TRBJ2-7; no clear D gene. The germline V and J ends were trimmed by 5 bases and 6 bases, with 20 bases remaining between them. The CDR3 consists of 15 residues. Per germline, CDR1 LNHNV and CDR2 YYDKDF (reference sequence). The DNA of the CDR3 is TGTGCCACCAGCCCATCGACGACCACAGAACCCGAGCAGTACTTC. It translates to CATSPSTTTEPEQYF.

This rearrangement joins TRBV20-1 to TRBJ1-2, with 9 bases that match TRBD1. The V gene's germline CDR1 is DFQATT and CDR2 SNEGSKA (reference sequence). V shed 5 bases and J 4 bases; nucleotides not matched to a gene: 11. The CDR3 contains 15 residues. The CDR3 here is CSAVPGQGVSYGYTF. The CDR3, as DNA: TGCAGTGCTGTCCCGGGACAGGGCGTTAGCTATGGCTACACCTTC.

The J gene is TRBJ2-2, the V gene TRBV5-1; the D gene is possibly TRBD2 (6 bases). The V end lost 3 bases, the J end lost 5 bases, and 17 bases lay between the germline ends. CDR3 length: 16 residues. From germline, CDR1 is SGHRS and CDR2 YFSETQ. The CDR3 DNA sequence: TGCGCCAGCAGCTCCGGGAGCTACGATCCAACCGGGGAGCTGTTTTTT. Amino acid sequence: CASSSGSYDPTGELFF.